Each of the 5 T cell receptor beta chains below was sequenced from the same sample in a study of regulatory T cells in long-lasting Graves disease. Library construction for TCR beta used iRepertoire HTBI primers and Arm-PCR of CDR3 regions. Each CDR3 protein is one row after TCRdb ran MiXCR on the multiplex PCR reads. The sample contains hundreds of thousands of distinct CDR3 sequences, around a fifth of which appear only once. Time point: persistent/refractory GD, antithyroid drugs over 5 years with positive TRAb. Scientists built the TCR library using RNA that was extracted from PBMCs. Sequenced material: peripheral blood mononuclear cells (PBMCs), taken when the disease was refractory, from a patient treated with antithyroid drugs. These receptors all come from a female donor with Graves disease.

This clonotype was recorded many times. The V call is TRBV13, the J call TRBJ1-1; D remains ambiguous. The V end was cut by 5 bases, the J end by 4 bases, with 8 bases between. Germline CDR1 is PRHDT and CDR2 is FYEKMQ (reference sequence). The length of the CDR3 is 12 residues. In DNA, the CDR3 is TGTGCCAGCAGCCTCAGGAGCACTGAAGCTTTCTTT. It specifies CASSLRSTEAFF.

This clonotype showed up just a few times. The chain uses TRBV7-2 and TRBJ1-2, with D tentatively TRBD1 (5 bases). V was trimmed by 0 bases and J by 1 base, leaving 15 bases between them. In germline, CDR1 is SGHTA, CDR2 FQGNSA. This CDR3 region has 17 residues. The CDR3 bases are TGTGCCAGCAGCTTAGCGGGCAGGGCGGGGGATAACTATGGCTACACCTTC. Its translation is CASSLAGRAGDNYGYTF.

This clonotype occurred many times. V is TRBV7-9 and J is TRBJ1-2, with D possibly being TRBD1 (5 bases). This CDR3 has 16 amino acids. Germline CDR1 and CDR2: SEHNR and FQNEAQ (reference sequence). V was clipped by 5 bases and J by 0 bases, with 16 bases between them. The CDR3 protein is CASSASEGEANYGYTF. CDR3 sequence (DNA): TGTGCCAGCAGCGCATCGGAAGGGGAGGCTAACTATGGCTACACCTTC. The whole variable domain, filled in from reference TRBV7-9 and TRBJ1-2, reads DTGVSQNPRHKITKRGQNVTFRCDPISEHNRLYWYRQTLGQGPEFLTYFQNEAQLEKSRLLSDRFSAERPKGSFSTLEIQRTEQGDSAMYLCASSASEGEANYGYTFGSGTRLTVV.

In this sample, this clonotype turned up a few times. The rearrangement uses TRBV12-5 and TRBJ1-5; no definite D call. Trimming shortened V by 2 bases and J by 7 bases, and 12 bases separated the two germline ends. There are 14 residues in the CDR3. In germline, CDR1 is LGHNT, CDR2 FRNRAP. The CDR3 is CASGLPGGSQPQHF. The CDR3 DNA sequence: TGTGCTAGTGGTTTGCCGGGAGGGAGCCAGCCCCAGCATTTT. Filled out from reference TRBV12-5 and TRBJ1-5, the complete variable domain reads DARVTQTPRHKVTEMGQEVTMRCQPILGHNTVFWYRQTMMQGLELLAYFRNRAPLDDSGMPKDRFSAEMPDATLATLKIQPSEPRDSAVYFCASGLPGGSQPQHFGDGTRLSIL.

Concerning this clonotype itself: A much larger clonotype is one base distant, so this may be a read error. The CDR3 sequence: CASSYSKRDRFGTGELFF. The DNA for the CDR3 is TGTGCCAGCAGTTACTCAAAGCGGGACAGGTTCGGCACCGGGGAGCTGTTTTTT. The J gene is TRBJ2-2, the V gene TRBV6-2 or TRBV6-3; the D gene is possibly TRBD1 (8 bases). Germline V CDR1 and CDR2: MNHEY, SVGEGT. This CDR3 is built from 18 residues. Trimming shortened V by 0 bases and J by 4 bases, and 18 bases separated the two germline ends.